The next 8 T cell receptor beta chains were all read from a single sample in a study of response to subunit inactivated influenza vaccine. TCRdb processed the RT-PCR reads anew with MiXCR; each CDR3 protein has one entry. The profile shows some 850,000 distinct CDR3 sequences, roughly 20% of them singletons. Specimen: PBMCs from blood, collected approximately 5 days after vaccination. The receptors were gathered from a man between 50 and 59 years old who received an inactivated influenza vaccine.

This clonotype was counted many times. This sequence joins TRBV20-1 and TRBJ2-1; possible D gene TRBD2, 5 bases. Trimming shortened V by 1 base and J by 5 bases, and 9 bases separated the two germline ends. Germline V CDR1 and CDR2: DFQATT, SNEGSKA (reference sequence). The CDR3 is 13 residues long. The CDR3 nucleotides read TGCAGTGCTAGAGGGACTTCTCACAATGAGCAGTTCTTC. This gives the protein CSARGTSHNEQFF.

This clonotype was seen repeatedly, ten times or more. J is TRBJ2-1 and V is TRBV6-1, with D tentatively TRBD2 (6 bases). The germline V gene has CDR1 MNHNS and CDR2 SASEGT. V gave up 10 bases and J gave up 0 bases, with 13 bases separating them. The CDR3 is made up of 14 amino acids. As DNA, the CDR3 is TGTGCCACGGGGGACCGGAGCTCCTACAATGAGCAGTTCTTC. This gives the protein CATGDRSSYNEQFF.

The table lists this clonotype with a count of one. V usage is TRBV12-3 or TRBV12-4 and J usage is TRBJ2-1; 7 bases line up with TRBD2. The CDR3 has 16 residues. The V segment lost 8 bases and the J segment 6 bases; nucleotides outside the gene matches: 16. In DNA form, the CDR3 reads TGTGCCAGCCGAGGGTTGGTTGGCGGGAGCCTCAATGAGCAGTTCTTC. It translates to CASRGLVGGSLNEQFF.

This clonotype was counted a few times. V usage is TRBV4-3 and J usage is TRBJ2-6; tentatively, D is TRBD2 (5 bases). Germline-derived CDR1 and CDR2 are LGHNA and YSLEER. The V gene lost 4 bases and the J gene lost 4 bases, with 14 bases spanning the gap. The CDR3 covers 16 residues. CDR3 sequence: CASSPKLVVGANVLTF. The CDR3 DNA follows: TGCGCCAGCAGCCCGAAACTAGTTGTCGGGGCCAACGTCCTGACTTTC.

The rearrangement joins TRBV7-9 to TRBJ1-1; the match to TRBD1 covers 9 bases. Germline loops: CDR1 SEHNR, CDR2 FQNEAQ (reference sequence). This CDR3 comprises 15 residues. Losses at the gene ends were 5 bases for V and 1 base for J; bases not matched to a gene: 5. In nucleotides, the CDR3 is TGTGCCAGCAGCATCCGACAGGGGGGGAACACTGAAGCTTTCTTT. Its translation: CASSIRQGGNTEAFF. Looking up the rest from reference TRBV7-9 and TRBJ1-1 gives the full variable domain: DTGVSQNPRHKITKRGQNVTFRCDPISEHNRLYWYRQTLGQGPEFLTYFQNEAQLEKSRLLSDRFSAERPKGSFSTLEIQRTEQGDSAMYLCASSIRQGGNTEAFFGQGTRLTVV.

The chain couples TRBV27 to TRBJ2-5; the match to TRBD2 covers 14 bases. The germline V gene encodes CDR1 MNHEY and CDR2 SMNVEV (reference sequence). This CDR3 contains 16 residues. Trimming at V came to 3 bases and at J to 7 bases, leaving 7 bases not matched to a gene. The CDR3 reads CASSFSTSGGARTQYF. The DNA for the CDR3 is TGTGCCAGCAGTTTTTCGACTAGCGGGGGGGCGAGGACCCAGTACTTC.

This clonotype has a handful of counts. This chain's CDR3 is CSARSVAAYEQYF. CDR3 nucleotides: TGCAGTGCTAGAAGCGTCGCCGCCTACGAGCAGTACTTC. The chain is built from TRBV20-1 and TRBJ2-7; the D is unclear. The CDR3 is 13 residues long. Trimming removed 2 bases at V and 2 bases at J, with 10 bases between. Germline V gene lookup returns CDR1 DFQATT and CDR2 SNEGSKA (reference sequence).

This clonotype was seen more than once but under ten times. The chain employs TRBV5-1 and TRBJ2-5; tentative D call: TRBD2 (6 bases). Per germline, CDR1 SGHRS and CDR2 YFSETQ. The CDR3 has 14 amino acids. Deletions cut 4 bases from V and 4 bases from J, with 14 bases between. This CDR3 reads CASSVAGQGETQYF. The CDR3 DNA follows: TGCGCCAGCAGCGTTGCGGGGCAAGGAGAGACCCAGTACTTC.